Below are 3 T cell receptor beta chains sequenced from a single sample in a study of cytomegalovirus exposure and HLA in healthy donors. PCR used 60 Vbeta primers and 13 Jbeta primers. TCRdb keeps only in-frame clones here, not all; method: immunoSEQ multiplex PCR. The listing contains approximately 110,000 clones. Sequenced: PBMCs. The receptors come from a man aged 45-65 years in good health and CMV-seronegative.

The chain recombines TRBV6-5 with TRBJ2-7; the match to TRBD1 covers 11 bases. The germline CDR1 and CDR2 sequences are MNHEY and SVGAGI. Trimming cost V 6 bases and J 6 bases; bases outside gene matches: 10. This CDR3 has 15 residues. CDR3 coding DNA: TGTGCCAGCAGATATAGGACAGGGGGCTTTAGCGAGCAGTACTTC. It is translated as CASRYRTGGFSEQYF.

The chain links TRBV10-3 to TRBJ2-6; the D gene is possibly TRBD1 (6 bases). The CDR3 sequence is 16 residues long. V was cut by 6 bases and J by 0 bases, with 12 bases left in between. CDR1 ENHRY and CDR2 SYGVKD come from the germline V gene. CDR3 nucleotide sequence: TGTGCCATCAGGGCAGGGGCTAGCTCTGGGGCCAACGTCCTGACTTTC. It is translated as CAIRAGASSGANVLTF.

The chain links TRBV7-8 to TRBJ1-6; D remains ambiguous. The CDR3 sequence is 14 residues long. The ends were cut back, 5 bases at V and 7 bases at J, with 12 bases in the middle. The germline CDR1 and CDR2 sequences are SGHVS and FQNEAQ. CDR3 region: CASSVTGTNSPLHF. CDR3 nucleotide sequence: TGTGCCAGCAGCGTAACGGGAACGAATTCACCCCTCCACTTT.